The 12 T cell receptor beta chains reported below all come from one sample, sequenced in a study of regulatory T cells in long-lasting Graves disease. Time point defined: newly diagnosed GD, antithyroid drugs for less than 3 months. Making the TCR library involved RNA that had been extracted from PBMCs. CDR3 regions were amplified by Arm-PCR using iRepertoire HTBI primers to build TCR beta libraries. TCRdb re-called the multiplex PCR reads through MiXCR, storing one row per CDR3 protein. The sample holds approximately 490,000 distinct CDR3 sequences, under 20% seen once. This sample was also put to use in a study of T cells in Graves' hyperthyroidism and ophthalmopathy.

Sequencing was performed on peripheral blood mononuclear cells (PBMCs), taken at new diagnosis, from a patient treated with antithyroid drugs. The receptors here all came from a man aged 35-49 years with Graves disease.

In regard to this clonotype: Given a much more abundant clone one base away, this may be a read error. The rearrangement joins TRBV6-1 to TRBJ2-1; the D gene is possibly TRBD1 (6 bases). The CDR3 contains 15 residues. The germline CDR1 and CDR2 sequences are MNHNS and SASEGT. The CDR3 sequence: CASKVTGSSYNGQFF. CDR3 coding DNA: TGTGCCAGCAAAGTAACAGGGTCCTCCTACAATGGGCAGTTCTTC.

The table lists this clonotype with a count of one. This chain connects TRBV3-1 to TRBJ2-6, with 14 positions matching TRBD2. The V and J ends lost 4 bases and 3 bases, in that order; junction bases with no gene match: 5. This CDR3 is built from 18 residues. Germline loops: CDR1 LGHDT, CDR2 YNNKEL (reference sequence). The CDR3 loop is CASSLGLAGVGGANVLTF. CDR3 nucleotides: TGTGCCAGCAGCCTGGGACTAGCGGGAGTTGGTGGGGCCAACGTCCTGACTTTC.

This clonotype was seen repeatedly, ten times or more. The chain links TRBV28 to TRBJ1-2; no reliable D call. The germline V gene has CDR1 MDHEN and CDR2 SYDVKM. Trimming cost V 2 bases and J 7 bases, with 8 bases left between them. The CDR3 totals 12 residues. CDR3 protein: CASSLAGLGYTF. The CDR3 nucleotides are TGTGCCAGCAGTTTAGCTGGCCTTGGCTACACCTTC.

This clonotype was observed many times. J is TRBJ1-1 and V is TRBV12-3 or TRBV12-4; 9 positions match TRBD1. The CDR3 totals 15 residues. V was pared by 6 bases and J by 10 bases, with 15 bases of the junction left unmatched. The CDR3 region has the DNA TGTGCCAGCAGAATCAGGACAGGGGCTCCTCGGGGAGCTTTCTTT. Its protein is CASRIRTGAPRGAFF.

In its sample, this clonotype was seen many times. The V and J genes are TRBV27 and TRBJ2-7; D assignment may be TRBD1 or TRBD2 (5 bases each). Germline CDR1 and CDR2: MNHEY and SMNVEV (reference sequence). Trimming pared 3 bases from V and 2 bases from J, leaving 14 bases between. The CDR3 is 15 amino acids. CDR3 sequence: CASSFGRDGAYEQYF. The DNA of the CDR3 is TGTGCCAGCAGTTTCGGCAGGGACGGGGCCTACGAGCAGTACTTC.

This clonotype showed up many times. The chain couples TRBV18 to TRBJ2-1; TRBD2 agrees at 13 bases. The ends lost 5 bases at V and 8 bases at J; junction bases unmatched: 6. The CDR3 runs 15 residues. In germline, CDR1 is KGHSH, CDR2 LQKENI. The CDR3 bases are TGTGCCAGCTCAGGTGGACTAGCGGGAGTTGATGAGCAGTTCTTC. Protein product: CASSGGLAGVDEQFF.

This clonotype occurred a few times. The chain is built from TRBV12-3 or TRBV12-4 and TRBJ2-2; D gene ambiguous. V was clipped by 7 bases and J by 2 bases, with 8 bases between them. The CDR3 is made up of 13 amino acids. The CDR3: CASTPLNTGELFF. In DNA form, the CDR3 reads TGTGCCAGCACTCCCCTAAACACCGGGGAGCTGTTTTTT.

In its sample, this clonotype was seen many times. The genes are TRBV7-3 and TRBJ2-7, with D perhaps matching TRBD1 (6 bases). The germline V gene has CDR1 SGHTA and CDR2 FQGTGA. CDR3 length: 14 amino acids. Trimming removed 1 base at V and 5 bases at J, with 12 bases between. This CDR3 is CASSLKQGRDEQYF. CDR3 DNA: TGTGCCAGCAGCTTAAAACAGGGTCGAGACGAGCAGTACTTC.

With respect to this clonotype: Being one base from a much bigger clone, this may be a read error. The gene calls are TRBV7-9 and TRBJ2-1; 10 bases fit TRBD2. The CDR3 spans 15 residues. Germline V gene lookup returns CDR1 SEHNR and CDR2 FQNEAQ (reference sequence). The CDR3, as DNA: TGTCCCAGCAGCTCAACGGAGCGGGAGGGCCATGAGCAGTTCTTC. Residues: CPSSSTEREGHEQFF. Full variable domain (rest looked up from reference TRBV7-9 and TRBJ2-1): DTGVSQNPRHKITKRGQNVTFRCDPISEHNRLYWYRQTLGQGPEFLTYFQNEAQLEKSRLLSDRFSAERPKGSFSTLEIQRTEQGDSAMYLCPSSSTEREGHEQFFGPGTRLTVL.

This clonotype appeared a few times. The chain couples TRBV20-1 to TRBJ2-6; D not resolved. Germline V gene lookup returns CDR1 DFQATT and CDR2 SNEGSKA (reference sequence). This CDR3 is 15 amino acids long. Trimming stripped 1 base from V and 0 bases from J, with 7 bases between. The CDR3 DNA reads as TGCAGTGCTAGAGGGGTCCACTCTGGGGCCAACGTCCTGACTTTC. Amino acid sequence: CSARGVHSGANVLTF.

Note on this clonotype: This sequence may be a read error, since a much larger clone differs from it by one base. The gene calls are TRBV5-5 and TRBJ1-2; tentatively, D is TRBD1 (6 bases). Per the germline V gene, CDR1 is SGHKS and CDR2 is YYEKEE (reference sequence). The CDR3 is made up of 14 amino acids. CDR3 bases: TGTGCCGGCAGCCAGGGACAACAATACTATGGCTACACCTTC. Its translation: CAGSQGQQYYGYTF. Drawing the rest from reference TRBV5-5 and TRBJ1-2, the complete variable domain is DAGVTQSPTHLIKTRGQQVTLRCSPISGHKSVSWYQQVLGQGPQFIFQYYEKEERGRGNFPDRFSARQFPNYSSELNVNALLLGDSALYLCAGSQGQQYYGYTFGSGTRLTVV.

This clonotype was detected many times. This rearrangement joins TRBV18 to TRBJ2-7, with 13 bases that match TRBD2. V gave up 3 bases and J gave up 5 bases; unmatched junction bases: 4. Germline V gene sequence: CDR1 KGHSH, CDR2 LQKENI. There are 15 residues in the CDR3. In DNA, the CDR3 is TGTGCCAGCTCACCGGGACTAGCGGGACAAAACGAGCAGTACTTC. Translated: CASSPGLAGQNEQYF. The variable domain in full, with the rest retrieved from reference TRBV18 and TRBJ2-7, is NAGVMQNPRHLVRRRGQEARLRCSPMKGHSHVYWYRQLPEEGLKFMVYLQKENIIDESGMPKERFSAEFPKEGPSILRIQQVVRGDSAAYFCASSPGLAGQNEQYFGPGTRLTVT.